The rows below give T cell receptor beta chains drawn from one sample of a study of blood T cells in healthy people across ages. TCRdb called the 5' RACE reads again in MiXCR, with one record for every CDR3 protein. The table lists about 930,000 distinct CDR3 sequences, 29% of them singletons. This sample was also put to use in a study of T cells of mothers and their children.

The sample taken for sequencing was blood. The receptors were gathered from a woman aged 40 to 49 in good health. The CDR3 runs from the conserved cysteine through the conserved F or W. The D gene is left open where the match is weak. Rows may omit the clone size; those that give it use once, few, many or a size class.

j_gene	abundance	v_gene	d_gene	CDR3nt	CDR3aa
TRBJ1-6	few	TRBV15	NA	TGTGCCACCAGCAGAGGAGGGGGCTATAATTCACCCCTCCACTTT	CATSRGGGYNSPLHF
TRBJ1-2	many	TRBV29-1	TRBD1	TGCAGCGTTCTCCGGCAGGGGGCAATGGACTATGGCTACACCTTC	CSVLRQGAMDYGYTF
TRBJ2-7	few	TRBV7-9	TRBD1	TGTGCCAGCAGCTTAGCTCGGCGACAGGGGGACTCCTACGAGCAGTACTTC	CASSLARRQGDSYEQYF
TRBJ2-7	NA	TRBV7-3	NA	TGTGCCAGCAGCCAAGGGGGGTCACCAGGCAATGAGCAGTACTTC	CASSQGGSPGNEQYF
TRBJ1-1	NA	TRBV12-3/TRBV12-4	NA	TGTGCCAGCAGATGGAAGGTGACTGAAGCTTTCTTT	CASRWKVTEAFF
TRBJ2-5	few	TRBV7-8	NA	TGTGCCAGCAGCTTAGCCCAGGGTGGGGGCCAAGAGACCCAGTACTTC	CASSLAQGGGQETQYF
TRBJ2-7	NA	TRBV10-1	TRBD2	TGCGCCAGCACCGAACTAGCGGGGATCTACGAGCAGTACTTC	CASTELAGIYEQYF
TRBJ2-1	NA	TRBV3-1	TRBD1	TGTGCCAGCAGCCAGGGAGGGACAGGGGGATACGAGCAGTTCTTC	CASSQGGTGGYEQFF
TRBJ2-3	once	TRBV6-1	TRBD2	TGTGCCAGCAGTGAACGTAGCGGGCTAACAGATACGCAGTATTTT	CASSERSGLTDTQYF
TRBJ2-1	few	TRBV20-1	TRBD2	TGCAGTGCGAGAAGCCGGGGGGACAATGAGCAGTTCTTC	CSARSRGDNEQFF
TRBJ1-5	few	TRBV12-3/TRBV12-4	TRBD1	TGTGCCAGCAGTCTCCAGACAGGGGGGCAGCCCCAGCATTTT	CASSLQTGGQPQHF
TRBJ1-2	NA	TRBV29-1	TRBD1	TGCAGCGTTACCCTGGGACAGGGGGGTTATGACTATGGCTACACCTTC	CSVTLGQGGYDYGYTF
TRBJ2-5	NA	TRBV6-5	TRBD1	TGTGCCAGCAAAGGGACAGGGGGGCAAGAGACCCAGTACTTC	CASKGTGGQETQYF
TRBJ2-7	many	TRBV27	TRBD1	TGTGCCAGCAGCCACTCGGGACAGGGTCCCTACGAGCAGTACTTC	CASSHSGQGPYEQYF
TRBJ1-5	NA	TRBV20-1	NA	TGCAGTGCTAGAGATTTTGTGGGAGGCAATCAGCCCCAGCATTTT	CSARDFVGGNQPQHF
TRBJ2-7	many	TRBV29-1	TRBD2	TGCAGCGTTAAGACTAGCCGAGGCTCCTACGAGCAGTACTTC	CSVKTSRGSYEQYF
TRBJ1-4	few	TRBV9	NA	TGTGCCAGCTCCCGGGACCGCCCGGGTGAAAAACTGTTTTTT	CASSRDRPGEKLFF
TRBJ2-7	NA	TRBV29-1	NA	TGCAGCGTACTGCTTCAAGTGGGCGAGCAGTACTTC	CSVLLQVGEQYF
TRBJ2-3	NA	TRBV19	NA	TGTGCCAGCAAGCTGACAGGAACCGTAGATACGCAGTATTTT	CASKLTGTVDTQYF
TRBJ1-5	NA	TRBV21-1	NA	TGTGCCAGCAGGAAAGATGGGACAGGGGCCCCGGGGGGCAATCAGCCCCAGCATTTT	CASRKDGTGAPGGNQPQHF
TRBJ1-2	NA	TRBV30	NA	TGTGCCTGGAGTGTCCTACTGAGGAAGAGTGGCTACACCTTC	CAWSVLLRKSGYTF
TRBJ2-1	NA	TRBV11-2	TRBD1	TGTGCCAGCAGCGGAGGGACAGGGCATCCCGCCTACAATGAGCAGTTCTTC	CASSGGTGHPAYNEQFF
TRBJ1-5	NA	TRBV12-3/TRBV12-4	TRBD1	TGTGCCAGCGGTTCAGGGGGCAAACAGCCCCAGCATTTT	CASGSGGKQPQHF